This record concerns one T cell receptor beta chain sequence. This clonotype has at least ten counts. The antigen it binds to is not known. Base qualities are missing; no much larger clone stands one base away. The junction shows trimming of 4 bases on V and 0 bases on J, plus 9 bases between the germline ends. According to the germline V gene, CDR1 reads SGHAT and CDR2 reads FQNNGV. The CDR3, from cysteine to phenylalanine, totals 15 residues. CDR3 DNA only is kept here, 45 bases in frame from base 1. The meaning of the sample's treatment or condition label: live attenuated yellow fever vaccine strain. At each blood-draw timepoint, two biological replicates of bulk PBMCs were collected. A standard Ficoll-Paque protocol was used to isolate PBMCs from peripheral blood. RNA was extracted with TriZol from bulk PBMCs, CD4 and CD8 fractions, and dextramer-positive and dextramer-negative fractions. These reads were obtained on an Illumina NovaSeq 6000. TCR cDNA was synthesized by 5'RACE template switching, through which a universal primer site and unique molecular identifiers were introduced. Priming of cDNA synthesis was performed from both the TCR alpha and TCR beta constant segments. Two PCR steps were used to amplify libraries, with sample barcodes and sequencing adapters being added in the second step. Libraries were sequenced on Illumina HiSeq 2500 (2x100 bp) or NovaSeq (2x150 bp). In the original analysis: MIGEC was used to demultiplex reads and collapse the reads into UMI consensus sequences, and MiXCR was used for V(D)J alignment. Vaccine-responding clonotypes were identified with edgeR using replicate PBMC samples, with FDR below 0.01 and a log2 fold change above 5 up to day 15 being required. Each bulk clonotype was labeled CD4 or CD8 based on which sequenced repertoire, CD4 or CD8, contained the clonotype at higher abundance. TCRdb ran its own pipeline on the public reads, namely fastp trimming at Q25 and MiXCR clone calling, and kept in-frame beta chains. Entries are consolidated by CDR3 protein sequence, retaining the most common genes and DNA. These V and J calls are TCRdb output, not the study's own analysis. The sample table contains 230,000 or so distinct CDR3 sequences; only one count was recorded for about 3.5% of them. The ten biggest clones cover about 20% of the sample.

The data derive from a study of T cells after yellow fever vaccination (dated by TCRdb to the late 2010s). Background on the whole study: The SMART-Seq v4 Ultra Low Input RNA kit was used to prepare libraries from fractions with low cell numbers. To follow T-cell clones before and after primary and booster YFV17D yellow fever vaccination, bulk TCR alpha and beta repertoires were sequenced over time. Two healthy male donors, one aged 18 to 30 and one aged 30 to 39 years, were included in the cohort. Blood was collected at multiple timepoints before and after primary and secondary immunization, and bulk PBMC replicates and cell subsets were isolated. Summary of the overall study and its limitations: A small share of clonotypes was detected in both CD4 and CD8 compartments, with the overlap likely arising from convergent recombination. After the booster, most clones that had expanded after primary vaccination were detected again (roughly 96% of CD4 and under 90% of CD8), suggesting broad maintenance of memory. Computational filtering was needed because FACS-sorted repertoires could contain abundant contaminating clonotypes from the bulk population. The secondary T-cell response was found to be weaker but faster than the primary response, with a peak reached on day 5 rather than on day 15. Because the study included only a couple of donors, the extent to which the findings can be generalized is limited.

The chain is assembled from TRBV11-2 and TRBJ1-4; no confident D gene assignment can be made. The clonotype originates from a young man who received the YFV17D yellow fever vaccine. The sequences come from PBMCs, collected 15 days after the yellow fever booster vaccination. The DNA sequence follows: TGTGCCAGCAGCTCATGGGGATCAACTAATGAAAAACTGTTTTTT. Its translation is CASSSWGSTNEKLFF. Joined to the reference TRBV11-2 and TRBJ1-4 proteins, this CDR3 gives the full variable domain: EAGVAQSPRYKIIEKRQSVAFWCNPISGHATLYWYQQILGQGPKLLIQFQNNGVVDDSQLPKDRFSAERLKGVDSTLKIQPAKLEDSAVYLCASSSWGSTNEKLFFGSGTQLSVL.